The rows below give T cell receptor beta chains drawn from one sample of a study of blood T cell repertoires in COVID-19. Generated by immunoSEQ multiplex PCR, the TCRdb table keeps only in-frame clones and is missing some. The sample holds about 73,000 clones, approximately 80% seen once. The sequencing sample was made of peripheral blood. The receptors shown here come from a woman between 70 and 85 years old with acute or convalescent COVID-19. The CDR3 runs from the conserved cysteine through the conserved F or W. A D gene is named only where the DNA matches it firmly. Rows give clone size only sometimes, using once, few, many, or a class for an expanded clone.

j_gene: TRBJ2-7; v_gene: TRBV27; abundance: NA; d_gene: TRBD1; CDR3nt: TGTGCCAGCAGTGCCCCCGGGACAGGGGCGTACGAGCAGTACTTC; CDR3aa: CASSAPGTGAYEQYF
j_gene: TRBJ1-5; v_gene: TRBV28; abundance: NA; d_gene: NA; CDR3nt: TGTGCCAGCAGTACCGGGACACGGAGCAATCAGCCCCAGCATTTT; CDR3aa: CASSTGTRSNQPQHF
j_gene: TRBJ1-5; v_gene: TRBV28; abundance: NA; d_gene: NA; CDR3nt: TGTGCCAGCAGAAACTTCACAGGGAATCAGCCCCAGCATTTT; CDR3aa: CASRNFTGNQPQHF
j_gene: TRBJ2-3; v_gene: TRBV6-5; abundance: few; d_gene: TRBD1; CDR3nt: TGTGCCAGCAGTTACTCGGGACAGATCACAGATACGCAGTATTTT; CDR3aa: CASSYSGQITDTQYF
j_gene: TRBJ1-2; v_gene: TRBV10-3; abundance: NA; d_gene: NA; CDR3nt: TGTGCCATCAGTGTTACAGAGGGGGATGGCTACACCTTC; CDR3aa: CAISVTEGDGYTF
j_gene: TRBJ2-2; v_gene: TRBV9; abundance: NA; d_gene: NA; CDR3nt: TGTGCCAGCAGCGCCCGAGAGAGGTTTGGCGGGGAGCTGTTTTTT; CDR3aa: CASSARERFGGELFF
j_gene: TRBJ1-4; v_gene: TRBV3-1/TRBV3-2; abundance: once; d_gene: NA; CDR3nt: TGTGCCAGCAGCCTGCCGGGAGGAGGGGTCGAAAAACTGTTTTTT; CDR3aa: CASSLPGGGVEKLFF
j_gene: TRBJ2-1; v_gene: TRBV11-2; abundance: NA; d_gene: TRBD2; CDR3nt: TGTGCCAGCAGCCCTACTAGCGGGAGTTTAGGTGAGCAGTTCTTC; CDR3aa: CASSPTSGSLGEQFF
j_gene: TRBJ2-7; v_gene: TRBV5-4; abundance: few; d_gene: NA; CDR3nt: TGTGCCAGCAGCACCGACTCTTCCTACGAGCAGTACTTC; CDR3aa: CASSTDSSYEQYF
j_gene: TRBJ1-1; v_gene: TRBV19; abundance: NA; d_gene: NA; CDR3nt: TGTGCCAGTAGACACAGGGCAAAGAACACTGAAGCTTTCTTT; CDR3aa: CASRHRAKNTEAFF